The clone carrying this TCR beta chain was observed a single time. The source of the sample is a study of T cell responses to AZD1222 COVID-19 vaccine. Generated by immunoSEQ multiplex PCR, the TCRdb table keeps only in-frame clones and is missing some. The data contain more than 140,000 clones, around 91% of them singletons. The V and J ends lost 5 bases and 8 bases, in that order; junction bases with no gene match: 19. Germline CDR1 MNHEY, CDR2 SMNVEV (reference sequence). The CDR3 is 17 amino acids. The rearrangement links TRBV27 to TRBJ1-2, with 8 nucleotides matching TRBD1. The sample in question was peripheral blood, obtained on day 0 of AZD1222 vaccination. The sequence was collected from an adult in good health. DNA for the CDR3: TGTGCCAGCAGTGCTTACCGGGACAGGATTTCGCAGTGGGGCTACACCTTC. Translation: CASSAYRDRISQWGYTF.